The 16 T cell receptor beta chains given below trace back to one sample, sequenced in a study of CD8 T cells in Susac syndrome. With random hexamers, reverse transcription was performed on about 0.5 to 1 ug of RNA. TCRdb re-derived calls from the immunoSEQ multiplex PCR reads in MiXCR, one entry per CDR3 protein. Of 170,000 or so distinct CDR3 sequences in the sample, approximately 94% are singletons; the top ten hold approximately 0.12%. Sequencing input: CD4+ T cells from PBMCs. These receptors came from a human donor with Susac syndrome.

The CDR3 bases are TGTGCCAGCAGTCGGGACTTTGGGCAGTTCTTC. Translation gives CASSRDFGQFF. V usage is TRBV12-3 or TRBV12-4 and J usage is TRBJ2-1; D is possibly TRBD2 (6 bases). This CDR3 is built from 11 residues. The V and J ends lost 5 bases and 12 bases respectively, with 11 bases between them.

The chain carries TRBV12-3 or TRBV12-4 and TRBJ2-5; weak D call: TRBD1 (6 bases). The CDR3 is made up of 12 amino acids. The V end lost 10 bases, the J end lost 3 bases, and 12 bases lay between the germline ends. The CDR3 protein is CATGRDKETQYF. The CDR3 nucleotides read TGTGCCACCGGCCGGGACAAAGAGACCCAGTACTTC.

This rearrangement joins TRBV3-1 to TRBJ1-5; D is uncertain. This CDR3 contains 12 residues. Germline values: CDR1 LGHDT, CDR2 YNNKEL (reference sequence). V shed 4 bases and J shed 10 bases, with 11 bases lying between them. The CDR3 reads CASSLGIGPQHF. CDR3 nucleotide sequence: TGTGCCAGCAGCCTCGGTATTGGTCCCCAGCATTTT.

This clonotype was seen once. V usage is TRBV25-1 and J usage is TRBJ2-7, with D perhaps TRBD1 or TRBD2 (5 bases each). Germline loops: CDR1 MGHDK, CDR2 SYGVNS. The CDR3 spans 16 residues. Deletions cut 1 base from V and 4 bases from J, with 17 bases between. The CDR3 sequence is CASSESLGPPSYEQYF. The CDR3 DNA sequence: TGTGCCAGCAGTGAATCCCTGGGACCCCCTTCTTACGAGCAGTACTTC.

The J gene is TRBJ2-5, the V gene TRBV6-6, with TRBD2 matching 11 bases. Germline-derived CDR1 and CDR2 are MNHNY and SVGAGI (reference sequence). The CDR3 is made up of 16 amino acids. J was trimmed by 3 bases and V by 5 bases; bases with no gene match: 8. The CDR3 spells CASSGTGTSGEETQYF. In DNA form, the CDR3 reads TGTGCCAGCAGTGGAACCGGGACTAGCGGAGAAGAGACCCAGTACTTC.

The chain combines TRBV7-9 with TRBJ1-1, with TRBD1 as a possible D gene (5 bases). Trimming removed 6 bases at V and 1 base at J, with 9 bases between. Germline assignment: CDR1 SEHNR and CDR2 FQNEAQ (reference sequence). This CDR3 contains 13 residues. This CDR3 reads CASSSTGNTEAFF. In nucleotides, the CDR3 is TGTGCCAGCAGTTCCACAGGGAACACTGAAGCTTTCTTT.

The chain uses TRBV9 and TRBJ2-4; TRBD1 aligns across 11 bases. Germline CDR1 and CDR2: SGDLS and YYNGEE. The V gene end was trimmed by 3 bases and the J gene end by 8 bases; junction bases not matched to a gene: 4. This CDR3 comprises 14 residues. The CDR3 loop reads CASSAEDRGHIQYF. In nucleotides, the CDR3 is TGTGCCAGCAGCGCCGAGGACAGGGGGCACATTCAGTACTTC.

The chain is built from TRBV12-3 or TRBV12-4 and TRBJ2-7; no clear D gene. CDR3 length equals 12 residues. Trimming removed 6 bases from V and 3 bases from J, with 9 bases in between. The CDR3 is CASSGGHYEQYF. CDR3 DNA sequence: TGTGCCAGCAGCGGTGGCCACTACGAGCAGTACTTC.

The chain links TRBV9 to TRBJ2-1, with 15 bases lining up with TRBD2. Germline CDR1 and CDR2: SGDLS and YYNGEE. The CDR3 is 19 residues long. With V trimmed by 3 bases and J by 1 base, 8 bases remained unmatched. CDR3 sequence: CASSGGGLAGGRSYNEQFF. The CDR3 DNA sequence: TGTGCCAGCAGCGGGGGGGGACTAGCGGGAGGTAGGTCCTACAATGAGCAGTTCTTC.

The rearrangement joins TRBV9 to TRBJ2-5; D unclear. Trimming took 8 bases from V and 5 from J, leaving 16 bases between them. The CDR3 runs to 13 residues. Looked up from germline, CDR1 is SGDLS and CDR2 is YYNGEE. The CDR3 loop is CARNSGPWETQYF. CDR3 sequence (DNA): TGTGCCAGGAACTCCGGGCCCTGGGAGACCCAGTACTTC.

This chain connects TRBV28 to TRBJ2-1, with unresolved D. V was pared by 6 bases and J by 13 bases, with 10 bases between. The CDR3 is 10 residues long. In germline, CDR1 is MDHEN, CDR2 SYDVKM. CDR3 region: CASSHYSQFF. In DNA, the CDR3 is TGTGCCAGCAGCCACTACTCCCAGTTCTTC.

The chain carries TRBV9 and TRBJ2-2; D may be TRBD1 (6 bases). Germline values: CDR1 SGDLS, CDR2 YYNGEE. Deletions cut 6 bases from V and 5 bases from J, with 17 bases between. The CDR3 length is 15 residues. The CDR3 nucleotides are TGTGCCAGCACCCGGACGCTGAGGGGGACCGGGGAGCTGTTTTTT. This encodes CASTRTLRGTGELFF. Supplemented by reference TRBV9 and TRBJ2-2, the full variable domain reads DSGVTQTPKHLITATGQRVTLRCSPRSGDLSVYWYQQSLDQGLQFLIQYYNGEERAKGNILERFSAQQFPDLHSELNLSSLELGDSALYFCASTRTLRGTGELFFGEGSRLTVL.

The CDR3 region has the DNA TGTGCCAGCAGCTTACGACAAACCTACGAGCAGTACTTC. Its protein is CASSLRQTYEQYF. This chain links TRBV7-2 with TRBJ2-7, with D hard to call. This CDR3 has 13 residues. Germline CDR1 reads SGHTA; CDR2 reads FQGNSA. V lost 2 bases and J 2 bases, leaving 7 bases between the germline ends.

This sequence joins TRBV20-1 and TRBJ2-3; D is uncertain. Deletions cut 4 bases from V and 3 bases from J, with 8 bases between. Germline-derived CDR1 and CDR2 are DFQATT and SNEGSKA (reference sequence). The CDR3 covers 12 residues. The CDR3 coding sequence is TGCAGTGCTAAACCACCGACAGATACGCAGTATTTT. It is translated as CSAKPPTDTQYF.

This clonotype was recorded only once. The J gene is TRBJ2-5, the V gene TRBV18, with D tentatively TRBD1 (6 bases). V shed 4 bases and J shed 5 bases, with 14 bases lying between them. Germline CDR1 is KGHSH and CDR2 is LQKENI. This CDR3 contains 14 residues. The DNA for the CDR3 is TGTGCCAGCTCACTCGACAGGAAGAAGGAGACCCAGTACTTC. It specifies CASSLDRKKETQYF. Combining the CDR3 with reference TRBV18 and TRBJ2-5 gives the whole variable domain NAGVMQNPRHLVRRRGQEARLRCSPMKGHSHVYWYRQLPEEGLKFMVYLQKENIIDESGMPKERFSAEFPKEGPSILRIQQVVRGDSAAYFCASSLDRKKETQYFGPGTRLLVL.

The chain has TRBV29-1 and TRBJ1-1; D might be TRBD1 (5 bases). The length of the CDR3 is 15 residues. CDR1 is SQVTM, CDR2 ANQGSEA, per germline. V lost 4 bases and J 7 bases, leaving 22 bases between the germline ends. For the CDR3, the DNA is TGCAGCGTTGCATCCGCTCCGGGGGGTGGGGGTGAAGCTTTCTTT. It yields the protein CSVASAPGGGGEAFF.